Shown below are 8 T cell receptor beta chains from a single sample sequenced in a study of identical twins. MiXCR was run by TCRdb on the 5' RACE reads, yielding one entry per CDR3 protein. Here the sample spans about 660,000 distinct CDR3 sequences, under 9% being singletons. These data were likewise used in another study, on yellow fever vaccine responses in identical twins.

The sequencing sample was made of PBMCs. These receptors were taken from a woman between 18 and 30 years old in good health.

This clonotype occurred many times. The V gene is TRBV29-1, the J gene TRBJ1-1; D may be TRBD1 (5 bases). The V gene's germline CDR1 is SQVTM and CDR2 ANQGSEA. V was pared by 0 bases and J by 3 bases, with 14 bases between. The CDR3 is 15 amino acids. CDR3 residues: CSVEDPGGSDTEAFF. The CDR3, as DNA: TGCAGCGTTGAAGATCCTGGGGGTTCTGACACTGAAGCTTTCTTT.

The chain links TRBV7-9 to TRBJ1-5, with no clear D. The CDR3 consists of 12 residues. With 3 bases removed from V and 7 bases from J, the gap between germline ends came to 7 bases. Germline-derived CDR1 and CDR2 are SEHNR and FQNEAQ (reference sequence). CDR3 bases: TGTGCCAGCAGCTTCGGGAAGCAGCCCCAGCATTTT. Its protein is CASSFGKQPQHF.

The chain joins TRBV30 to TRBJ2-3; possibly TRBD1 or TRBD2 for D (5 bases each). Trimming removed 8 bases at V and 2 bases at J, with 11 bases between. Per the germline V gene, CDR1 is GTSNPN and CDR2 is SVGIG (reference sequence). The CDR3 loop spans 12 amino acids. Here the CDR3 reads CARDGNTDTQYF. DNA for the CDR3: TGTGCCAGGGACGGAAACACAGATACGCAGTATTTT.

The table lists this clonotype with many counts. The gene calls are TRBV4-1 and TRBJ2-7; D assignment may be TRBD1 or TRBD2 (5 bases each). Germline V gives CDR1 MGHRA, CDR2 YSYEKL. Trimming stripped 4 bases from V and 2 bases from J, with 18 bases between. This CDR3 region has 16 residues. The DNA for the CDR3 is TGCGCCAGCAGCCTCGGCTCCGGGGCACTAGCCTACGAGCAGTACTTC. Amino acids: CASSLGSGALAYEQYF.

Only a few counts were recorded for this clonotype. The CDR3, as DNA: TGTGCCAGCAGCACTTCTGGCTTCGGTCACGAGCAGTACTTC. Amino acids: CASSTSGFGHEQYF. The chain combines TRBV6-2 or TRBV6-3 with TRBJ2-7; D ambiguous. This CDR3 comprises 14 residues. Germline values: CDR1 MNHEY, CDR2 SVGEGT. V was cut by 6 bases and J by 5 bases, with 17 bases left in between.

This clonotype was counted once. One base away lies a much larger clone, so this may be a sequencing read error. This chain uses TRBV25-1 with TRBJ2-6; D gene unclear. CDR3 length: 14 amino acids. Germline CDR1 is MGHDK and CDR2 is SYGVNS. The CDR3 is CPSIGGSGANVLTF. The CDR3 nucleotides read TGTCCCAGCATAGGTGGATCTGGGGCCAACGTCCTGACTTTC.

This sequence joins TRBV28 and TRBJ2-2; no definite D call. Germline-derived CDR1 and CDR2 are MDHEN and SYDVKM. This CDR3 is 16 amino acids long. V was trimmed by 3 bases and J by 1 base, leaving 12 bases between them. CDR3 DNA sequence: TGTGCCAGCAGTTTGGCCCCCAACAGGAACACCGGGGAGCTGTTTTTT. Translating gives CASSLAPNRNTGELFF.

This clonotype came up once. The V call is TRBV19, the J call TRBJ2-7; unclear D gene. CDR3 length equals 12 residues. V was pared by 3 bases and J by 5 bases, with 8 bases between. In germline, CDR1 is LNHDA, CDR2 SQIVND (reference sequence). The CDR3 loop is CASSILGNEQYF. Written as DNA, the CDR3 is TGTGCCAGTAGTATTTTGGGGAACGAGCAGTACTTC.